This T cell receptor beta chain was sequenced for a study of beta chain features in type 1 diabetes. The isolated RNA, all of it, was reverse transcribed, so expressed TCRB transcripts were what got sequenced. The table came from immunoSEQ multiplex PCR; TCRdb's copy has only in-frame clones and leaves some out. The data contain just over 600,000 clones, roughly a sixth of them singletons. General study points: The question of HLA type influencing TCRB rearrangement was one that remained unresolved here. TCRB CDR3 length was moderately but significantly reduced in all four CD4+ subsets of Type 1 diabetes patients. Junctions at VDJ sites from type 1 diabetes patients had fewer insertions and more deletions.

CDR3 length: 15 amino acids. Germline values: CDR1 SGHTA, CDR2 FQGNSA. The V end lost 6 bases, the J end lost 6 bases, and 17 bases lay between the germline ends. In this sample, this clone turned up a few times. Its specificity is not known. Researchers reported sorting CD4+ naive, central memory, regulatory and stem cell-like memory cells via CD45RO/CCR7/CD25/CD127/CD95/CD27. The chain recombines TRBV7-2 with TRBJ2-2; the D gene is possibly TRBD1 (5 bases). Specimen: naive CD4+ T cells from blood. The sequence was collected from a man aged 18 to 29 in good health. Written as DNA, the CDR3 is TGTGCCAGCAGGCCTCTCCTCCAGGGCGCCGGGGAGCTGTTTTTT. Translated, it gives CASRPLLQGAGELFF.